A selection of T cell receptor beta chains follows, all from one sample in a study of spatial heterogeneity in lung cancer. TCRdb used MiXCR to reprocess the 5' RACE reads, holding one entry per CDR3 protein. In the table there are fewer than 55,000 distinct CDR3 sequences, 6% to 8.5% of which are singletons. The source material was PBMCs, sampled at follow-up. Every receptor here comes from a female donor with early-stage non-small cell lung cancer. The conserved cysteine and the conserved F or W are not part of the CDR3 here. The D gene is left open where the match is weak. Size tells how often a clone was seen (once, few, many) or the class of an expanded clone, and some rows leave it out.

few | NA | TRBV2 | 10 | ASSGSDQPQH
many | TRBD1 | TRBV5-1 | 13 | ASSLGQTANEKLF
many | NA | TRBV5-1 | 11 | ASSLVGGQPQH
NA | NA | TRBV27 | 13 | ASSPPPGGNQPQH
many | NA | TRBV24-1 | 13 | ATSDLTDYQETQY
few | NA | TRBV11-2 | 11 | ASSLVLDTEAF
NA | NA | TRBV20-1 | 11 | SAGAGRTDTQY
many | NA | TRBV30 | 10 | AWSEVGDEQY
many | NA | TRBV29-1 | 11 | SADRDGDTEAF
few | NA | TRBV12-3/TRBV12-4 | 16 | ASSLLGRGLSSYNEQF
few | NA | TRBV7-2 | 11 | ASSLVGTEKLF
NA | TRBD1 | TRBV6-1 | 13 | ASSERTGDRETQY
many | TRBD2 | TRBV2 | 13 | ASRDTSGDTDTQY
few | NA | TRBV5-1 | 17 | ASSLGGSDQAETNEKLF
NA | NA | TRBV14 | 14 | ASSQGPNRVGSPLH
few | NA | TRBV2 | 12 | ASLAADMRGRYT
NA | TRBD2 | TRBV27 | 12 | ASRSGGAIDTQY
medium-sized | NA | TRBV27 | 12 | ASSGQGSSYEQY
many | NA | TRBV7-9 | 16 | ASSSPRGRDVNTDTQY
few | NA | TRBV20-1 | 12 | SARFTRDYNEQF
many | TRBD1 | TRBV3-1 | 14 | ASSQRGRGQGEGYT
NA | NA | TRBV6-6 | 14 | ASNVGGLANTGELF
many | TRBD1 | TRBV6-2/TRBV6-3 | 11 | ASSWTGTYEQY
few | TRBD1 | TRBV6-2/TRBV6-3 | 13 | ASSARQGRYTEAF
NA | NA | TRBV5-1 | 11 | ASGAGSNTEAF
few | NA | TRBV28 | 11 | ASSFPPQETQY
few | NA | TRBV5-1 | 13 | ASSGGNAGANVLT
NA | NA | TRBV20-1 | 15 | SARDTDGVAWNTEAF
many | NA | TRBV29-1 | 9 | SVARSYGYT
many | NA | TRBV20-1 | 13 | SARSPVWGSTEAF
NA | NA | TRBV5-1 | 10 | ASSSEHETQY
many | TRBD2 | TRBV7-9 | 16 | ASSPGAGGTHLSYEQY
many | TRBD1 | TRBV7-2 | 12 | ATGRGQENSPLH
NA | NA | TRBV6-2/TRBV6-3 | 12 | ASSYLGGSYEQY
NA | TRBD2 | TRBV19 | 12 | ASSPSGGSNEQY
many | NA | TRBV9 | 17 | ASSVGRWGEGRAKNIQY
many | TRBD2 | TRBV9 | 13 | ASSLGTTLTGELF
many | TRBD1 | TRBV7-2 | 14 | ASSRVGTGGGEKLF
many | NA | TRBV5-1 | 13 | ASSPGQATNYGYT
few | TRBD1 | TRBV6-5 | 14 | ASSSHGTANTGELF
NA | NA | TRBV27 | 12 | ASNFLGAGGTQY
NA | NA | TRBV28 | 13 | ATIPGGKEANEQF
many | TRBD1 | TRBV6-5 | 13 | ASSYGTGAGNTIY
few | NA | TRBV20-1 | 11 | SARRGAAGELF
few | NA | TRBV2 | 13 | ASSAGGAPSYEQY
NA | TRBD2 | TRBV5-1 | 14 | ASSLVRGGSLDTQY
NA | NA | TRBV10-1 | 12 | ASSENPSRETQY
many | NA | TRBV20-1 | 12 | SARPSGTDYGYT
many | NA | TRBV29-1 | 11 | SVDSRQNTEAF
many | NA | TRBV7-9 | 11 | ASSLRGAYGYT
NA | NA | TRBV19 | 12 | ASSPSDSNQPQH